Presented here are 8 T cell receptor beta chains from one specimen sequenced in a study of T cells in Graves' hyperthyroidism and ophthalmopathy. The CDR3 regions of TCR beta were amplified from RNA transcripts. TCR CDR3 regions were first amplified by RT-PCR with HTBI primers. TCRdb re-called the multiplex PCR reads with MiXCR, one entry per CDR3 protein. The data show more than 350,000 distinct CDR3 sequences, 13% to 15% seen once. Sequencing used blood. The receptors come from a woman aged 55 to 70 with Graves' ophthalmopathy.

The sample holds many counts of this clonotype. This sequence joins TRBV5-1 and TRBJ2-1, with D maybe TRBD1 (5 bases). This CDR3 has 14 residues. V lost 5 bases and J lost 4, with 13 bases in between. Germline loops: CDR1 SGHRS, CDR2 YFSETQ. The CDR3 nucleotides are TGCGCCAGCAGGGCGCCAGGGCAGTACAATGAGCAGTTCTTC. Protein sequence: CASRAPGQYNEQFF.

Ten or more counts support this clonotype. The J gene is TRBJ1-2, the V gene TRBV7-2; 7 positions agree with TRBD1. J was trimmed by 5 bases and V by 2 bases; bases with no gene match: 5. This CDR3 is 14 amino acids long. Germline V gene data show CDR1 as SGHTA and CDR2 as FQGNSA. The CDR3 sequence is CASSLTGDGYGYTF. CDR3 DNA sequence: TGTGCCAGCAGCTTAACAGGGGATGGATATGGCTACACCTTC. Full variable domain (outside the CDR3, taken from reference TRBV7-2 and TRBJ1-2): GAGVSQSPSNKVTEKGKDVELRCDPISGHTALYWYRQSLGQGLEFLIYFQGNSAPDKSGLPSDRFSAERTGGSVSTLTIQRTQQEDSAVYLCASSLTGDGYGYTFGSGTRLTVV.

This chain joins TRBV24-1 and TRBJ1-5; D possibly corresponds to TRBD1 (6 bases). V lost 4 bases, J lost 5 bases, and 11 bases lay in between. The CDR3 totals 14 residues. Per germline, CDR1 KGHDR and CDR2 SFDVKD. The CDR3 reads CATSEYRVDQPQHF. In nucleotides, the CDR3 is TGTGCCACCAGTGAGTACAGGGTTGATCAGCCCCAGCATTTT.

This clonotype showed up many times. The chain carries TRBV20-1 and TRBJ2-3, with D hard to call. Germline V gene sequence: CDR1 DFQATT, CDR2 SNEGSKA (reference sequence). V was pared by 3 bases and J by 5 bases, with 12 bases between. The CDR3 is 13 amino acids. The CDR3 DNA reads TGCAGTGCTAGGCCAGCGTCTGAAGATACGCAGTATTTT. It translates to CSARPASEDTQYF.

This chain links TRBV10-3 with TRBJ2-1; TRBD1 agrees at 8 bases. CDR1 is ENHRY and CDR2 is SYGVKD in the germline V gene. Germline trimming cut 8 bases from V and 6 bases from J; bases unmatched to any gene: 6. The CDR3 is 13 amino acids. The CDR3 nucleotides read TGTGCCATCTCTACAGGGGGTTTCAATGAGCAGTTCTTC. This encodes CAISTGGFNEQFF.

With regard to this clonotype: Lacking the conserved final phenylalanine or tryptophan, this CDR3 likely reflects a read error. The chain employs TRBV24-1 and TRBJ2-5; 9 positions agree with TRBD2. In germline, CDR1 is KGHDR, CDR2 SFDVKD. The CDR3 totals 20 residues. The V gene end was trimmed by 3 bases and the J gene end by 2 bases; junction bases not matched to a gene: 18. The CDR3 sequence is CATSDPPGGGGLAGQETQYL. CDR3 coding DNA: TGTGCCACCAGTGATCCCCCAGGGGGGGGTGGGCTAGCGGGACAAGAGACCCAGTACCTC.

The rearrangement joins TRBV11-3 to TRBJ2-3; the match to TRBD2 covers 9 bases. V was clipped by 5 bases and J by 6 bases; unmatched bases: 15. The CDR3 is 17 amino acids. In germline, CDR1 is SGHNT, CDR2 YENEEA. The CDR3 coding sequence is TGTGCCAGCAGCCAAGATTCGACCGCGGGAGGGCCGGATACGCAGTATTTT. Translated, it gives CASSQDSTAGGPDTQYF.

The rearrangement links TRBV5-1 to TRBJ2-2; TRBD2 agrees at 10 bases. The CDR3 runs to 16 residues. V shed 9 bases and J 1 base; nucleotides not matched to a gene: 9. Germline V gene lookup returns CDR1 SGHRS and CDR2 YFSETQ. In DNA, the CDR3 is TGCGCCACTCGGAGCGGGAGGGCCGGGAACACCGGGGAGCTGTTTTTT. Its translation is CATRSGRAGNTGELFF. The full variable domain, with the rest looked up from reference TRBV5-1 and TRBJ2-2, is KAGVTQTPRYLIKTRGQQVTLSCSPISGHRSVSWYQQTPGQGLQFLFEYFSETQRNKGNFPGRFSGRQFSNSRSEMNVSTLELGDSALYLCATRSGRAGNTGELFFGEGSRLTVL.